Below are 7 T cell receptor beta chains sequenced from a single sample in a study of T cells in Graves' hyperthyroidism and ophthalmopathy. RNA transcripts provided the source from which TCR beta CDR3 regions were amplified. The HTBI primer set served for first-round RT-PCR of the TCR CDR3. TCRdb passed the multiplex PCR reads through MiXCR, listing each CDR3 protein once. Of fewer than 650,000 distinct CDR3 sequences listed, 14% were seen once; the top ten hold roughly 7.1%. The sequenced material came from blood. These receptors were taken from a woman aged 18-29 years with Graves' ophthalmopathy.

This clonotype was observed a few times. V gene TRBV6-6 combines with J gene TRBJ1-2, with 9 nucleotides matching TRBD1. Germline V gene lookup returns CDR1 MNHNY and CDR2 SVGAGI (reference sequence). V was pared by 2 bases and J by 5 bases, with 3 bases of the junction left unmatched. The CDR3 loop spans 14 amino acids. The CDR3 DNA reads TGTGCCAGCAGTTACGGGGACAGGGATTATGGCTACACCTTC. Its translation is CASSYGDRDYGYTF.

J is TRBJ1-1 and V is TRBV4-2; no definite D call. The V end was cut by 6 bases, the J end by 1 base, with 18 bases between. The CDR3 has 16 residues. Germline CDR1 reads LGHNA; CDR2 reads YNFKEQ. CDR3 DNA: TGTGCCAGCAGACAAAAGGGCGAGGGCGAGAACACTGAAGCTTTCTTT. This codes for CASRQKGEGENTEAFF.

The DNA of the CDR3 is TGTGCCAGCAGCGTAGAAGTCGGCTATGGCTACACCTTC. Translating it yields CASSVEVGYGYTF. The J gene is TRBJ1-2, the V gene TRBV9; D gene unclear. Trimming cost V 0 bases and J 4 bases, with 7 bases left between them. The CDR3 runs 13 residues. Germline V gene sequence: CDR1 SGDLS, CDR2 YYNGEE.

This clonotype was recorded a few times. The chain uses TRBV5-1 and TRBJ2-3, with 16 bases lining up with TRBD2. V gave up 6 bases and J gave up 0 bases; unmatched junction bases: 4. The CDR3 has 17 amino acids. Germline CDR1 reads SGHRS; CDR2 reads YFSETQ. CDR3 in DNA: TGCGCCAGCACTGGGACTAGCGGGAGGGCGAGCACAGATACGCAGTATTTT. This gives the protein CASTGTSGRASTDTQYF.

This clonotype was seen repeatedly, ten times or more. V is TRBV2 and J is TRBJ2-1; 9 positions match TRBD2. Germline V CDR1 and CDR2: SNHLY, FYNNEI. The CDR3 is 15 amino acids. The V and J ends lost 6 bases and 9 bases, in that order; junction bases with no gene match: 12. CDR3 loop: CASSKPGTSLGEQFF. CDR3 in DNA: TGTGCCAGCAGCAAACCCGGGACTAGCCTCGGTGAGCAGTTCTTC. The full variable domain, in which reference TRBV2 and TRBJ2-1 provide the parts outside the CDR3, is EPEVTQTPSHQVTQMGQEVILRCVPISNHLYFYWYRQILGQKVEFLVSFYNNEISEKSEIFDDQFSVERPDGSNFTLKIRSTKLEDSAMYFCASSKPGTSLGEQFFGPGTRLTVL.

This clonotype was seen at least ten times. This CDR3 is CASSVADREADEQYF. The DNA for the CDR3 is TGTGCCAGCAGCGTAGCTGACCGGGAGGCGGATGAGCAGTACTTC. This rearrangement joins TRBV9 to TRBJ2-7; 7 nucleotides agree with TRBD2. Germline assignment: CDR1 SGDLS and CDR2 YYNGEE. The CDR3 covers 15 residues. Trimming took 0 bases from V and 7 from J; bases not matched to a gene: 10.

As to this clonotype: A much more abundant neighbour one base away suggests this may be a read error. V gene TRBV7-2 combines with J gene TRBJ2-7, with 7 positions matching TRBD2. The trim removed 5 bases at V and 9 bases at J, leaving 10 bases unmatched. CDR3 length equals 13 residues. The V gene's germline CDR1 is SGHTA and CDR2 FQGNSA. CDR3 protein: CASSHPAGVGQYF. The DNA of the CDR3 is TGTGCCAGCAGCCACCCCGCGGGAGTCGGGCAGTACTTC.